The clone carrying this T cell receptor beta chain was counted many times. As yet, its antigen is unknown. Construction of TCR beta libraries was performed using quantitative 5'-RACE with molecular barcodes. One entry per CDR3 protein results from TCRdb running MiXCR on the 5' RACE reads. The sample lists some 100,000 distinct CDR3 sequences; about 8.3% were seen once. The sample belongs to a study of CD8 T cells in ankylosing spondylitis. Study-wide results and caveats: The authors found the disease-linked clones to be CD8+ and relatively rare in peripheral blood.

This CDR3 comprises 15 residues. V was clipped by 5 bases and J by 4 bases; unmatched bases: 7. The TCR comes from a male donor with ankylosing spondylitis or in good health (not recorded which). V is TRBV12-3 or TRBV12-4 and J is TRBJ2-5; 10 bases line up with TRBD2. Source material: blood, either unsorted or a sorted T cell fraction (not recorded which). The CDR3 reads CASSLSGRPLETQYF. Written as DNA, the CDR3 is TGTGCCAGCAGTCTTAGCGGGAGGCCTTTAGAGACCCAGTACTTC.